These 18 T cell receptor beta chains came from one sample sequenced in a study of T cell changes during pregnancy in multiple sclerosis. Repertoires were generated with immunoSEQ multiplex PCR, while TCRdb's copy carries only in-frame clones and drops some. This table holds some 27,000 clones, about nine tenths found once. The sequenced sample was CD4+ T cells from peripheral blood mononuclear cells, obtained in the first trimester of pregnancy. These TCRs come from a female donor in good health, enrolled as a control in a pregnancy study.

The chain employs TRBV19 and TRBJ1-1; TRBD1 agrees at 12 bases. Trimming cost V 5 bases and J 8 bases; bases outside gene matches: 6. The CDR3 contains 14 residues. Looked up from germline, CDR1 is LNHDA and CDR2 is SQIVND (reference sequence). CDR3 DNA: TGTGCCAGTAGTTTGGGACAGGGGGCCCACGAAGCTTTCTTT. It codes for CASSLGQGAHEAFF.

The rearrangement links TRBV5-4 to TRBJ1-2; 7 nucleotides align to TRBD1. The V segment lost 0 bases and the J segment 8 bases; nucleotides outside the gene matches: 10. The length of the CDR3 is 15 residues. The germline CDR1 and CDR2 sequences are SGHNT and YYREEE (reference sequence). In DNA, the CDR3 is TGTGCCAGCAGCTTGGGAACCTACAGGGGTAGGGGCTACACCTTC. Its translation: CASSLGTYRGRGYTF.

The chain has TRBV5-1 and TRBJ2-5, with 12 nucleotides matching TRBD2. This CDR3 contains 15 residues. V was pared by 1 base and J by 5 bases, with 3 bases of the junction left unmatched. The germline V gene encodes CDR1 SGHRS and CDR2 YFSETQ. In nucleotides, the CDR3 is TGCGCCAGCAGCTTGACTCTAGCGGGAGGGGAGACCCAGTACTTC. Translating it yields CASSLTLAGGETQYF.

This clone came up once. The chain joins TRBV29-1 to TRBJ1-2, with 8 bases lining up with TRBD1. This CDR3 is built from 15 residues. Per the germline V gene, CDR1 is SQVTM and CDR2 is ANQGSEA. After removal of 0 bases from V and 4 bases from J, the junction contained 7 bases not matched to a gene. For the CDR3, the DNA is TGCAGCGTTGAAGATAGGGCAGGGGGCAGCTATGGCTACACCTTC. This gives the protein CSVEDRAGGSYGYTF.

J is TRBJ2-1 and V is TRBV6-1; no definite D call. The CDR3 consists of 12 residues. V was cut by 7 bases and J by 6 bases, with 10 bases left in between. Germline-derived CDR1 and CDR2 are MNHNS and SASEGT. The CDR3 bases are TGTGCCAGCAAGTACGGTTTCAATGAGCAGTTCTTC. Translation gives CASKYGFNEQFF.

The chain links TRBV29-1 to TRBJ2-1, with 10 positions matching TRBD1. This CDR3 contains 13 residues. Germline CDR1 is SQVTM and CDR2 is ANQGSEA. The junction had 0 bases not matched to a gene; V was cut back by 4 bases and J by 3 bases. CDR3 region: CSVGTGGYNEQFF. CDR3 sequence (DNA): TGCAGCGTTGGGACAGGGGGCTACAATGAGCAGTTCTTC.

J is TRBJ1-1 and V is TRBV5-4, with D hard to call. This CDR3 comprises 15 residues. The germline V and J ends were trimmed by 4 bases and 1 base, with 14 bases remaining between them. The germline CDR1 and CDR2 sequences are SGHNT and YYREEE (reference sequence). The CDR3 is CASSPTGLTNTEAFF. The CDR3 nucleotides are TGTGCCAGCAGCCCCACCGGACTGACGAACACTGAAGCTTTCTTT.

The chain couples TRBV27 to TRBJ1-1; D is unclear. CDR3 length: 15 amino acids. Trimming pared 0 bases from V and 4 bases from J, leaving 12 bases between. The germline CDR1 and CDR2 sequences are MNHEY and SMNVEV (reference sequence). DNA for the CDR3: TGTGCCAGCAGTTTATCTCGCCTTCGGGGCACTGAAGCTTTCTTT. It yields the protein CASSLSRLRGTEAFF.

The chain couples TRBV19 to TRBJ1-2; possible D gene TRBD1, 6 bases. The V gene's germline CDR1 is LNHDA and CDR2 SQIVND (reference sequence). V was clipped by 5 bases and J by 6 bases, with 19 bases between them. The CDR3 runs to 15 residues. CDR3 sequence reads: CASSPGHTPADGYTF. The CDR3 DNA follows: TGTGCCAGTAGTCCGGGACATACCCCGGCGGATGGCTACACCTTC. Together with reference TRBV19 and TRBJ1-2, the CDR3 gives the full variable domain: DGGITQSPKYLFRKEGQNVTLSCEQNLNHDAMYWYRQDPGQGLRLIYYSQIVNDFQKGDIAEGYSVSREKKESFPLTVTSAQKNPTAFYLCASSPGHTPADGYTFGSGTRLTVV.

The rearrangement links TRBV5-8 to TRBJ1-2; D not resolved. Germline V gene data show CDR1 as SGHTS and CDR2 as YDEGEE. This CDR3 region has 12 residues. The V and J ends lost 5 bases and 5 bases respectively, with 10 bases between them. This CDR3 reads CASSGLSYGYTF. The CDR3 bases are TGTGCCAGCAGTGGACTGTCGTATGGCTACACCTTC.

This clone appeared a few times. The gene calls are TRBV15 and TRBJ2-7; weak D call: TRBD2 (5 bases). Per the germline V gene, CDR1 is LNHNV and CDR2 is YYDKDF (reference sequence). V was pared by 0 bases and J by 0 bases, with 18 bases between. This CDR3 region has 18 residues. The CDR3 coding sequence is TGTGCCACCAGCAGAGACCTTATGGTACTAGGGAGCTCCTACGAGCAGTACTTC. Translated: CATSRDLMVLGSSYEQYF.

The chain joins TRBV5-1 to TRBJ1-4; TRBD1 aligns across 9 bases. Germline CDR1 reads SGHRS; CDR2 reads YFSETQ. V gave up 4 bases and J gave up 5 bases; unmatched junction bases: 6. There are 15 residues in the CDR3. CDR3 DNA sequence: TGCGCCAGCAGCCCCGGACAGGGGCAGAATGAAAAACTGTTTTTT. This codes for CASSPGQGQNEKLFF. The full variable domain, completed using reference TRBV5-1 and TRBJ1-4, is KAGVTQTPRYLIKTRGQQVTLSCSPISGHRSVSWYQQTPGQGLQFLFEYFSETQRNKGNFPGRFSGRQFSNSRSEMNVSTLELGDSALYLCASSPGQGQNEKLFFGSGTQLSVL.

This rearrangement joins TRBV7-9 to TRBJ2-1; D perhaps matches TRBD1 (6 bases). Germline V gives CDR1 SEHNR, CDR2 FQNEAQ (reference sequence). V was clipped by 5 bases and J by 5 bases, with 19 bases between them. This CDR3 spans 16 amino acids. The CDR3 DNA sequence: TGTGCCAGCAGCACAACAGGGCGGTCGGAGGACAATGAGCAGTTCTTC. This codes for CASSTTGRSEDNEQFF.

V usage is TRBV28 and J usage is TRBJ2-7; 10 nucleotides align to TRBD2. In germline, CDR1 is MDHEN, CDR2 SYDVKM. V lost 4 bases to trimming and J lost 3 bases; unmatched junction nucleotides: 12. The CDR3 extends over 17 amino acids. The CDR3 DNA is TGTGCCAGCAGTTCTCCTTCGTCTAGCGGGGGAATCTACGAGCAGTACTTC. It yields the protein CASSSPSSSGGIYEQYF.

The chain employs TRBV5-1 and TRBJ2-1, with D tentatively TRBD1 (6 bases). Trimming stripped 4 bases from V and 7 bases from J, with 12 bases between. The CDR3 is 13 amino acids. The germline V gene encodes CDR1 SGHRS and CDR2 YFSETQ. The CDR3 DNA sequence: TGCGCCAGCAGCCCGACAGGCAATAATGAGCAGTTCTTC. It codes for CASSPTGNNEQFF.

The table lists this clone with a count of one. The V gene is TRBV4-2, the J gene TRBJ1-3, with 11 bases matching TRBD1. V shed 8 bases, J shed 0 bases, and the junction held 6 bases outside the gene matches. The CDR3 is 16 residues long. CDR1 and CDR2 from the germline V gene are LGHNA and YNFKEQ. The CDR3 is CASHAGTGGSGNTIYF. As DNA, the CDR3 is TGTGCCAGCCACGCCGGGACAGGGGGCTCTGGAAACACCATATATTTT.

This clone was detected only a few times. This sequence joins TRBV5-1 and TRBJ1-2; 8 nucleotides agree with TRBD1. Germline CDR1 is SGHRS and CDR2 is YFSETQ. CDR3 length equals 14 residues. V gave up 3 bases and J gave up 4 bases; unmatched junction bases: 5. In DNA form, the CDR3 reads TGCGCCAGCAGCTCCCGGACAGGGAGCTATGGCTACACCTTC. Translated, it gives CASSSRTGSYGYTF.

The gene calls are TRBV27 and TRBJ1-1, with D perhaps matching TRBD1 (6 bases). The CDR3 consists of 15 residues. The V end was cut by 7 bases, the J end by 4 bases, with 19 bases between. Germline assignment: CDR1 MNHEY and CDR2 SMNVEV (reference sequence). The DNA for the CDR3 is TGTGCCAGCACGGCGGCAGGGGAGGGGGGCACTGAAGCTTTCTTT. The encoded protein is CASTAAGEGGTEAFF.